This TCR beta chain was recorded in a study of molecular identifiers for immune sequencing clone quantification. The V gene's germline CDR1 is SGDLS and CDR2 YYNGEE. This CDR3 contains 14 residues. Losses at the gene ends were 7 bases for V and 3 bases for J; bases not matched to a gene: 2. This clonotype was observed at least ten times. Libraries used about 18,000 to 1,000,000 sorted naive CD8 T cells and 10%, 30% or 50% RNA input. Previously described methods and listed TCR primers were used for bulk TCR libraries. TCRdb called the PCR reads again in MiXCR, with one record for every CDR3 protein. The table records approximately 500,000 distinct CDR3 sequences, about 22% of them present only once.

Specimen: naive CD8+ T cells from blood, with Jurkat cell RNA spiked in. Specified subset: FACS-sorted CD8+CD4-CCR7+CD45RA+ naive T cells. This receptor was taken from a human donor in good health. Some libraries in this study had Jurkat cell RNA spiked in. The chain combines TRBV9 with TRBJ2-6; TRBD2 matches 9 bases. CDR3 sequence: CASAGGFGANVLTF. CDR3 in DNA: TGTGCCAGCGCGGGGGGGTTTGGGGCCAACGTCCTGACTTTC.